This T cell receptor (beta chain) was sequenced for a study of CD8 T cells in Susac syndrome. Study-level background: Patients with Susac syndrome were, at the time of blood collection, therapy-naive, maintained on corticosteroids, or maintained on intravenous immunoglobulin alone.

An input of roughly 0.45 to 1 ug of RNA was subjected to reverse transcription using random hexamers. TCRdb itself ran the immunoSEQ multiplex PCR reads through MiXCR, one entry per CDR3 protein. Seen here are fewer than 85,000 distinct CDR3 sequences, approximately 95% observed once, and the top ten hold over 0.35%. Germline values: CDR1 SQVTM, CDR2 ANQGSEA. V was trimmed by 2 bases and J by 6 bases, leaving 14 bases between them. The CDR3 runs to 13 residues. V usage is TRBV29-1 and J usage is TRBJ2-7, with D possibly being TRBD1 (5 bases). The material sequenced was CD8+ T cells from PBMCs. This clonotype originated in a human donor with Susac syndrome. DNA of the CDR3: TGCAGCGTTGAAATGGTGGGGCAGCTCGAGCAGTACTTC. Amino acids: CSVEMVGQLEQYF.